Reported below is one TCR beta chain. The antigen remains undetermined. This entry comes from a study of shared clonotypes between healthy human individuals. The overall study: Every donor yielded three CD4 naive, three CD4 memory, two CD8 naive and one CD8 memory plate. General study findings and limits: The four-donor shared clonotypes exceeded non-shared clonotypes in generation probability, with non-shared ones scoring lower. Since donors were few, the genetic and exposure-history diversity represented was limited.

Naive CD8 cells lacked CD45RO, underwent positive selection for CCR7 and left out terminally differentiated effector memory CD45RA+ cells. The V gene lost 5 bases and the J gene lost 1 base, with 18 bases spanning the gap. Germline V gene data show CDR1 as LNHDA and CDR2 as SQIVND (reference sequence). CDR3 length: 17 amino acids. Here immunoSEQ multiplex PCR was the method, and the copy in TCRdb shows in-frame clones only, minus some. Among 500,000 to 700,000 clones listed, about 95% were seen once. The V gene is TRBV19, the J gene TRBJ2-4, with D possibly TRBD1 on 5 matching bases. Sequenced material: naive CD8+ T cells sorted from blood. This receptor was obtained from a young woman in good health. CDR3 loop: CASSADSDPEAKNIQYF. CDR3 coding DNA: TGTGCCAGTAGTGCCGACAGTGACCCTGAGGCCAAAAACATTCAGTACTTC.